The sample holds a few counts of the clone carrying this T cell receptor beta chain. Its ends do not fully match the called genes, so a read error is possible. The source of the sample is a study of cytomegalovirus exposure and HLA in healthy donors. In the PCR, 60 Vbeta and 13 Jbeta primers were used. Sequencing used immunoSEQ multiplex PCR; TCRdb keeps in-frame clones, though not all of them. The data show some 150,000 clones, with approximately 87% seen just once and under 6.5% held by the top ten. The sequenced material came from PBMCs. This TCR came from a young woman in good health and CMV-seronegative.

The CDR3: CSSSASGTEAFF. CDR3 DNA sequence: TGTTCCAGCAGCGCCTCCGGCACTGAAGCTTTCTTT. The chain recombines TRBV7-9 with TRBJ1-1; D is uncertain. Germline assignment: CDR1 SEHNR and CDR2 FQNEAQ (reference sequence). This CDR3 has 12 amino acids.